This T cell receptor beta chain was documented in a study of shared clonotypes between healthy human individuals (dated by TCRdb to the early 2020s). Some background on the complete study: Three men and two women, aged 18 to 49 years, made up the cohort. For each donor, three plates each were used for CD4 naive and CD4 memory, two plates were used for CD8 naive, and one plate was used for CD8 memory. To estimate repertoire size and how much clonotypes are shared between individuals, the study performed deep sequencing of blood TCR repertoires from a few healthy adults. Per donor, leukapheresis produced somewhere between about 0.94 and 9.5 billion PBMCs. Different laboratories and diverse techniques were used to prepare libraries and sequence TCR repertoires, to increase sequencing depth and limit assay-specific biases.

The paper as a whole reports these results and caveats: Larger estimated clonotype richness was generally found for naive subsets than for memory subsets. Compared with non-shared clonotypes, the clonotypes found in all four sorted-subset donors had higher generation probabilities. Rarefaction of sorted-subset datasets indicated incomplete sequencing despite the large sequencing depth. Sharing across several donors was observed for approximately 5% of naive CD4, 3% to 3.5% of naive CD8, 2.3% of memory CD4, and about 0.4% of memory CD8 clonotypes. Based on pairwise subsampling, the degree of clonotype sharing among donors was expected to be affected by sequencing depth. The small number of donors limited the genetic and exposure-history diversity represented. Sampling was restricted to blood, and TCR repertoires in tissue are likely to differ from TCR repertoires in blood.

Concerning this clone: Its specific antigen is unknown. No clone much larger than this one lies a single base away; base qualities are absent.

The donors were healthy, HIV-negative adults who had no recently reported acute infections or vaccinations. Only Caucasian adults living in Nashville, Tennessee, USA were represented among the donors. Magnetic negative selection was used to enrich CD4+ T cells, after which naive cells were positively selected on CD45RA and the negative fraction became the memory subset. After blood collection by leukapheresis, PBMCs were isolated using Ficoll-Histopaque density gradient centrifugation and then cryopreserved in the vapor phase of liquid nitrogen. Purity and quantity of every magnetically sorted T cell population were checked by analytical flow cytometry. Genomic DNA was isolated from each sorted fraction and quantified by UV absorbance on a Nanodrop 2000c. The CDR3 numbers 14 residues from cysteine through phenylalanine. Only the CDR3 DNA stays, 42 bases, in frame from base 1. V lost 5 bases and J lost 6 bases; the stretch between them is 15 bases long. From the germline V gene (reference sequence), CDR1 is SEHNR and CDR2 is FQNEAQ.

TCR CDR3 regions were amplified from genomic DNA by multiplex PCR using the deep immunoSEQ assay. For each cell subset, the extracted genomic DNA was distributed evenly across all wells of several immunoSEQ 96-well plates, and each plate served as one replicate. For sorted subsets, around 200 ng genomic DNA, equal to some 30,000 T cell genomes, was loaded into each replicate PCR. Purified libraries were measured with a Qubit 3.0 fluorometer, size-checked on a Bioanalyzer 2100, and measured again with the KAPA Library Quantification kit. Each immunoSEQ 96-well plate was sequenced on its own single-read 150-cycle Illumina NextSeq 550 flow cell. The authors' analysis ran thus. Because the immunoSEQ output held only junctional sequences and lacked quality scores, the filtering could not match the filtering applied to full-length reads. Sequences were annotated with PyIR, a Python wrapper for IgBLAST v1.9, using IMGT germline references to assign V/J genes and CDR3. Reads with weak V/J assignments (E-value above 1e-6), missing CDR3, stop codons, out-of-frame junctions, or ambiguous translated residues were removed. A V3J clonotype was defined by an identical inferred V gene, J gene, and CDR3 amino acid sequence. The percentage overlap between two repertoires was calculated by dividing the number of shared unique clonotypes by the size of the smaller repertoire. RTK rarefaction, the Chao1 estimator, and Recon v2.1 estimates of unobserved clonotypes were used to assess repertoire richness. Generation probabilities were computed with OLGA for all TCRbeta clonotypes obtained by the gDNA method from four donors. Entries here come from immuneACCESS through TCRdb and include only in-frame sequences with V and J called. Some clones fail to appear in such tables; in the studies checked, an unresolved V gene covers under half of the shortfall, and the cause of the remainder is unknown. V and J calls and clone size come straight from that table; D and trimming were deduced from the DNA. This sample lists some 2,400,000 clones; around 95% were detected once. The ten largest account for less than 0.15% of the sample.

The sample taken for sequencing was naive CD4+ T cells sorted from blood. The label giving this sample's cell subset or site can be read as: CD45RA+ positively selected. This receptor was identified in a man aged 18 to 29 in good health. The rearrangement combines TRBV7-9 with TRBJ2-3, and perhaps TRBD2 as D gene, on 6 matching bases. The DNA is TGTGCCAGCAGCCAACTAGCAGTTGGTGATACGCAGTATTTT. Its translation reads: CASSQLAVGDTQYF.